This passage covers 14 T cell receptor beta chains from one sample sequenced in a study of T cell clonotyping in hematopoietic cell transplantation. The table came from immunoSEQ multiplex PCR; TCRdb's copy has only in-frame clones and leaves some out. This table has about 15,000 clones, around 94% appearing once. Sequences were derived from PBMCs, sampled 30 days after allogeneic stem cell transplant. Receptors originate from a male patient between 60 and 69 years old who had an allogeneic stem cell transplant from an unrelated donor, so the T cells may come from the graft donor. Some clones in this sample may be carry-over from other donors' samples.

This sequence joins TRBV11-2 and TRBJ2-1; the D gene could be TRBD1 or TRBD2 (6 bases each). V was clipped by 5 bases and J by 4 bases, with 15 bases between them. CDR1 is SGHAT and CDR2 is FQNNGV in the germline V gene. The CDR3 has 15 amino acids. CDR3 region: CASSPIRGLYNEQFF. CDR3 sequence (DNA): TGTGCCAGCAGCCCCATCCGGGGGCTTTACAATGAGCAGTTCTTC.

The chain couples TRBV19 to TRBJ1-5; perhaps TRBD1 as D (6 bases). Looked up from germline, CDR1 is LNHDA and CDR2 is SQIVND (reference sequence). V gave up 1 base and J gave up 5 bases, with 9 bases separating them. This CDR3 contains 14 residues. CDR3 DNA sequence: TGTGCCAGTAGTATAGGGGACACAGATCAGCCCCAGCATTTT. This translates into CASSIGDTDQPQHF.

This clone came up once. The chain couples TRBV7-2 to TRBJ2-3; no clear D. The CDR3 covers 13 residues. V shed 1 base and J shed 4 bases, with 6 bases lying between them. Germline lookup yields CDR1 SGHTA and CDR2 FQGNSA. CDR3 protein: CASSLDGSDTQYF. DNA of the CDR3: TGTGCCAGCAGCTTAGATGGGTCAGATACGCAGTATTTT.

V is TRBV19 and J is TRBJ1-2; 9 bases are shared with TRBD1. The CDR3 totals 14 residues. Germline CDR1 reads LNHDA; CDR2 reads SQIVND (reference sequence). Trimming removed 5 bases from V and 6 bases from J; junction bases left unmatched: 7. CDR3 sequence reads: CASSLGTGNDGYTF. CDR3 nucleotides: TGTGCCAGTAGTCTAGGGACAGGGAACGATGGCTACACCTTC. The variable domain in full, with the rest retrieved from reference TRBV19 and TRBJ1-2, is DGGITQSPKYLFRKEGQNVTLSCEQNLNHDAMYWYRQDPGQGLRLIYYSQIVNDFQKGDIAEGYSVSREKKESFPLTVTSAQKNPTAFYLCASSLGTGNDGYTFGSGTRLTVV.

The rearrangement links TRBV10-3 to TRBJ2-2; D may be TRBD1 (8 bases). V was shortened by 6 bases and J by 0 bases, with 14 bases between the two germline ends. The V gene's germline CDR1 is ENHRY and CDR2 SYGVKD. This CDR3 is 16 amino acids long. The CDR3 reads CAISRQGRANTGELFF. The CDR3 coding sequence is TGTGCCATCAGCAGACAGGGGAGGGCGAACACCGGGGAGCTGTTTTTT.

The chain carries TRBV5-1 and TRBJ1-3; possibly TRBD1 for D (5 bases). Germline loops: CDR1 SGHRS, CDR2 YFSETQ. The CDR3 is 15 residues long. V lost 0 bases and J 2 bases, leaving 9 bases between the germline ends. The CDR3, as DNA: TGCGCCAGCAGCTTGGGCGGGGGACCTGGAAACACCATATATTTT. Translated: CASSLGGGPGNTIYF.

The chain links TRBV1 to TRBJ2-5. TRBV1 is marked as a pseudogene. The CDR3 covers 16 residues. The CDR3 here is CTSSQEEGEAGETQYF. The CDR3 DNA sequence: TGCACCAGCAGCCAAGAGGAGGGGGAAGCAGGAGAGACCCAGTACTTC.

This chain connects TRBV4-1 to TRBJ2-2; D is possibly TRBD1 (5 bases). Trimming removed 2 bases from V and 4 bases from J, with 11 bases in between. The CDR3 is made up of 15 amino acids. The germline V gene has CDR1 MGHRA and CDR2 YSYEKL. DNA for the CDR3: TGCGCCAGCAGCCAACCACAAGACAGCACCGGGGAGCTGTTTTTT. Residues: CASSQPQDSTGELFF.

The chain joins TRBV5-4 to TRBJ1-1; the D gene is possibly TRBD1 (6 bases). V dropped 0 bases and J dropped 6 bases, with 18 bases sitting between them. The CDR3 is made up of 16 amino acids. Germline V gives CDR1 SGHNT, CDR2 YYREEE (reference sequence). CDR3 sequence: CASSLDVSLQGSEAFF. CDR3 bases: TGTGCCAGCAGCTTGGATGTGTCATTACAGGGCTCTGAAGCTTTCTTT.

This chain joins TRBV29-1 and TRBJ1-6, with 8 positions matching TRBD1. Germline V CDR1 and CDR2: SQVTM, ANQGSEA. V lost 5 bases to trimming and J lost 7 bases; unmatched junction nucleotides: 4. The CDR3 is 13 residues long. The CDR3 protein is CSVTTGDNSPLHF. The CDR3 DNA reads as TGCAGCGTTACGACAGGGGACAATTCACCCCTCCACTTT.

The chain recombines TRBV27 with TRBJ1-4, with D possibly TRBD1 on 5 matching bases. CDR1 and CDR2 from the germline V gene are MNHEY and SMNVEV (reference sequence). Deletions cut 3 bases from V and 2 bases from J, with 16 bases between. CDR3 size: 17 residues. The CDR3: CASSFVGQGRTNEKLFF. CDR3 sequence (DNA): TGTGCCAGCAGTTTTGTTGGGCAGGGCAGGACTAATGAAAAACTGTTTTTT.

J is TRBJ1-6 and V is TRBV5-1, with D possibly being TRBD1 (6 bases). Deletions cut 4 bases from V and 10 bases from J, with 24 bases between. Germline loops: CDR1 SGHRS, CDR2 YFSETQ. CDR3 length equals 17 residues. CDR3 sequence: CASSMDGGGRGGSPLHF. CDR3 sequence (DNA): TGCGCCAGCAGCATGGACGGGGGCGGCCGAGGCGGGTCACCCCTCCACTTT.

This chain uses TRBV7-6 with TRBJ2-5; 7 bases fit TRBD2. The CDR3 is 15 residues long. Germline assignment: CDR1 SGHVS and CDR2 FNYEAQ. Losses at the gene ends were 1 base for V and 2 bases for J; bases not matched to a gene: 4. CDR3 protein: CASSLGWGGQETQYF. Here the CDR3 DNA reads TGTGCCAGCAGCTTAGGTTGGGGGGGGCAAGAGACCCAGTACTTC.

Turning to this clone: Sequence at one end of the junction differs from germline and may be a read error. V gene TRBV7-7 combines with J gene TRBJ2-2; D gene ambiguous. The CDR3 has 14 residues. Germline lookup yields CDR1 SSHAT and CDR2 FNYEAQ (reference sequence). For the CDR3, the DNA is TGTGCTAGCAGCCGCAACTCGAACACCGGGGAGCTGTTTTTT. It yields the protein CASSRNSNTGELFF. Supplemented by reference TRBV7-7 and TRBJ2-2, the full variable domain reads GAGVSQSPRYKVTKRGQDVTLRCDPISSHATLYWYQQALGQGPEFLTYFNYEAQPDKSGLPSDRFSAERPEGSISTLTIQRTEQRDSAMYRCASSRNSNTGELFFGEGSRLTVL.